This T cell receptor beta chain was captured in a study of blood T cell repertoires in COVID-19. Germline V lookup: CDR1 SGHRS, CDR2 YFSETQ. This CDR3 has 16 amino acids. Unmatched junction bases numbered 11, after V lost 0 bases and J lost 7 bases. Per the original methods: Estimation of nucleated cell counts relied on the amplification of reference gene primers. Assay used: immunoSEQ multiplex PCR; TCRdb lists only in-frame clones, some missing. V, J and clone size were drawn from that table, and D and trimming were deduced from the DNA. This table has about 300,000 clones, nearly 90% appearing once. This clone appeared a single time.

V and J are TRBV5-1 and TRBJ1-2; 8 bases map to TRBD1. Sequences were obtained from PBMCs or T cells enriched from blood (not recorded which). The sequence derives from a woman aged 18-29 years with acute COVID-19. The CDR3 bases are TGCGCCAGCAGCTTGGTCCCCCTAACAGGGGGTGGTGGCTACACCTTC. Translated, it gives CASSLVPLTGGGGYTF.